This is a list of T cell receptor beta chains from one sample in a study of early T cells in non-severe SARS-CoV-2 infection. TCRdb reprocessed the 5' RACE reads via MiXCR and lists one record per CDR3 protein. The sample lists some 60,000 distinct CDR3 sequences, roughly 12% occurring once. Sequencing was performed on whole blood. These receptors were obtained from an adult who was a healthcare worker with PCR-confirmed SARS-CoV-2 infection or an uninfected control (not recorded which). Each CDR3 is given with its conserved first and last residue. D genes are given only for firm matches. Expanded clones get a size class; other rows say once, few or many, or leave the size out.

d_call clone_size j_call v_call cdr3_nt cdr3_aa
TRBD1 many TRBJ2-1 TRBV29-1 TGCAGCGTTGCGGGACAGGTGGAGGGTTTTTACAATGAGCAGTTCTTC CSVAGQVEGFYNEQFF
TRBD2 few TRBJ2-1 TRBV24-1 TGTGCCACCAGCCCCCAGACTCCGGGAGGGCGCTACAATGAGCAGTTCTTC CATSPQTPGGRYNEQFF
TRBD1 many TRBJ1-2 TRBV29-1 TGCAGCGTCTCGGGACAGGGAAAGTATGGCTACACCTTC CSVSGQGKYGYTF
TRBD1 few TRBJ2-1 TRBV29-1 TGCAGCGGCAGAGGACAGGGGTGGGGTGGGAATGAGCAGTTCTTC CSGRGQGWGGNEQFF
NA many TRBJ2-2 TRBV11-2 TGTGCCAGCAGCAGCTACGGGGGTACAGGGACGCCCGGGGAGCTGTTTTTT CASSSYGGTGTPGELFF
TRBD1 few TRBJ2-7 TRBV6-1 TGTGCCAGCAGTGAAGTCCTGACAGGGACCAACGAGCAGTACTTC CASSEVLTGTNEQYF
TRBD2 many TRBJ2-7 TRBV29-1 TGCAGCGTTGCGGGTCGATGGGAGGGGGAGCAGTACTTC CSVAGRWEGEQYF
NA NA TRBJ1-1 TRBV12-5 TGTGCTAGTGGCAGGGAAGGGATGAACACTGAAGCTTTCTTT CASGREGMNTEAFF
TRBD2 many TRBJ2-1 TRBV12-3/TRBV12-4 TGTGCCAGCAGTCCCTTAGGACTAGCGGGAGCACTAGGCGAGCAGTTCTTC CASSPLGLAGALGEQFF
NA many TRBJ2-3 TRBV4-1 TGCGCCAGCAGCCAAAGAACTAGCCTGAACACAGATACGCAGTATTTT CASSQRTSLNTDTQYF
TRBD1 few TRBJ1-2 TRBV24-1 TGTGCCACCAGTGATTCGACAGGGGACTATGGCTACACCTTC CATSDSTGDYGYTF
TRBD2 NA TRBJ2-1 TRBV5-1 TGCGCCAGCAGCTCCGGGACTAGCGGGAGGGCCATCGATGAGCAGTTCTTC CASSSGTSGRAIDEQFF
TRBD1 few TRBJ1-2 TRBV20-1 TGCAGTGCTAGGGCAAGACAGGGAGGCTATGGCTACACCTTC CSARARQGGYGYTF
TRBD2 many TRBJ2-4 TRBV3-1 TGTGCCAGCAGCCAAGCCGGGACTAGCGGTCCCCTAGCCAAAAACATTCAGTACTTC CASSQAGTSGPLAKNIQYF
TRBD2 many TRBJ2-3 TRBV11-2 TGTGCCAGCAACCCACCGGGACTAGCAGGAGATACGCAGTATTTT CASNPPGLAGDTQYF
NA NA TRBJ1-5 TRBV7-2 TGTGCCAGCAGCTTTCTGGAGGGGGGTTTTAGTCAGCCCCAGCATTTT CASSFLEGGFSQPQHF
NA few TRBJ2-7 TRBV29-1 TGCAGCGTTGAATTTGGCGTCCCCTACGAGCAGTACTTC CSVEFGVPYEQYF
NA many TRBJ2-6 TRBV28 TGTGCCAGCAGTACCCCTTGGGCCTCTGGGGCCAACGTCCTGACTTTC CASSTPWASGANVLTF
NA many TRBJ1-1 TRBV5-4 TGTGCCAGCAGCTTGGCCCCCCGGGGGGTGGGCACTGAAGCTTTCTTT CASSLAPRGVGTEAFF
TRBD1 many TRBJ2-3 TRBV30 TGTGCCTGGAGTACCGACAGGGTAAATTCAGATACGCAGTATTTT CAWSTDRVNSDTQYF
NA many TRBJ2-3 TRBV7-6 TGTGCCAGCAGCCAGGGAGATACGCAGTATTTT CASSQGDTQYF
NA NA TRBJ2-1 TRBV19 TGTGCCAGTAGTTACCGGGGCCCTCAGTTCTTC CASSYRGPQFF
NA many TRBJ2-7 TRBV10-3 TGTGCCATCAGTCCGGACGGGCTCTACGAGCAGTACTTC CAISPDGLYEQYF
NA many TRBJ2-2 TRBV19 TGTGCCAGTAGTATAGACCCCCCCCGGGACGTCACCGGGGAGCTGTTTTTT CASSIDPPRDVTGELFF
TRBD1 many TRBJ2-7 TRBV10-1 TGCGCCAGCAGCCCGGGACAGGGGGCTCTTGGCGAGCAGTACTTC CASSPGQGALGEQYF
NA NA TRBJ1-4 TRBV5-1 TGCGCCAGCAGCGGCGGTAAAGGGGCCAATGAAAAACTGTTTTTT CASSGGKGANEKLFF
NA NA TRBJ2-2 TRBV3-1 TGTGCCAGCAGCCAGACGCTCACCGGGGAGCTGTTTTTT CASSQTLTGELFF
NA NA TRBJ1-3 TRBV7-6 TGTGCCAGCAGCTTAGGGACGGGGATCTCTGGAAACACCATATATTTT CASSLGTGISGNTIYF
NA NA TRBJ1-5 TRBV27 TGTGCCAGCCGGAGCGGGGGTCAGCCCCAGCATTTT CASRSGGQPQHF
NA few TRBJ2-3 TRBV5-1 TGCGCCAGCAGCCCGGCGGGGTCCTACTCTAACGCGCAGTATTTT CASSPAGSYSNAQYF
NA many TRBJ2-7 TRBV12-3/TRBV12-4 TGTGCCAGCAGTCCCTCCGTTGACGAGCAGTACTTC CASSPSVDEQYF
NA NA TRBJ2-1 TRBV19 TGTGCCAGTAGTATAGCTCCGGGGGATGAGCAGTTCTTC CASSIAPGDEQFF
TRBD2 few TRBJ2-7 TRBV19 TGTGCCAGTAGTACGCAACTAGCGGGAGGGCCCCTCGAGCAGTACTTC CASSTQLAGGPLEQYF
NA NA TRBJ1-5 TRBV19 TGTGCCAGTAGTCTCCGGGACCCAAGCAATCAGCCCCAGCATTTT CASSLRDPSNQPQHF
NA few TRBJ2-7 TRBV30 TGTGCCTGGAGCGCGCAGGCCTGGCACGAGCAGTACTTC CAWSAQAWHEQYF
NA few TRBJ2-3 TRBV6-6 TGTGCCAGCAGGGGGGGGCCCGGGGCAGATACGCAGTATTTT CASRGGPGADTQYF
NA many TRBJ2-7 TRBV11-2 TGTGCCAGCAGCATCGGCTCCTGGTACGAGCAGTACTTC CASSIGSWYEQYF
NA many TRBJ2-6 TRBV20-1 TGCAGTGCTGGGGGACGTCAAATCTCTGGGGCCAACGTCCTGACTTTC CSAGGRQISGANVLTF
NA few TRBJ1-5 TRBV6-1 TGTGCCAGCGGCGCCTATCTCGGGGCGGTCAATCAGCCCCAGCATTTT CASGAYLGAVNQPQHF
TRBD2 many TRBJ2-1 TRBV6-2/TRBV6-3 TGTGCCAGCAGGGACTGGGGCACTAGCCCGGGGGGAGGCGATGAGCAGTTCTTC CASRDWGTSPGGGDEQFF
TRBD1 NA TRBJ1-1 TRBV29-1 TGCAGCGCCGGGACAGAATCCCATCGAGCAGCTTTCTTT CSAGTESHRAAFF
NA many TRBJ2-5 TRBV19 TGTGCCAGTAGTAGCCCTACAGGAACGGAGACCCAGTACTTC CASSSPTGTETQYF
TRBD1 many TRBJ2-7 TRBV6-4 TGTGCCAGCACCCTACCTGGGACAGCCTTCTACGAGCAGTACTTC CASTLPGTAFYEQYF
TRBD1 many TRBJ2-3 TRBV6-1 TGTGCCAGCAGTGAAGAGGGGGGACAGGGCTTTGGCACAGATACGCAGTATTTT CASSEEGGQGFGTDTQYF
NA many TRBJ2-2 TRBV6-1 TGTGCCATAAACGCCGGGGAGCTGTTTTTT CAINAGELFF
NA many TRBJ2-7 TRBV5-6 TGTGCCGGTGCGAGCGGCCCCACCTACGAGCAGTACTTC CAGASGPTYEQYF
NA many TRBJ1-2 TRBV7-6 TGTGCCAGCAGCTTACAGACAACGGGAGGCTACACCTTC CASSLQTTGGYTF
NA many TRBJ2-7 TRBV29-1 TGCAGCGTTGTCGTCGGGAACCCGACCGAGCAGTACTTC CSVVVGNPTEQYF
NA many TRBJ2-7 TRBV5-1 TGCGCCAGCAGCTTGGGGACGCCTAGCTCCTACGAGCAGTACTTC CASSLGTPSSYEQYF
TRBD1 many TRBJ2-1 TRBV14 TGTGCCAGCAACCGGGGACAGGGCCCCAATGAGCAGTTCTTC CASNRGQGPNEQFF
TRBD1 few TRBJ2-7 TRBV10-1 TGCGCCAGCAGTGAGAACACCGGGACAGCCTACGAGCAGTACTTC CASSENTGTAYEQYF
TRBD1 many TRBJ2-7 TRBV14 TGTGCCAGCAGCCAACGGACAGGGTCCTACGAGCAGTACTTC CASSQRTGSYEQYF
NA few TRBJ2-1 TRBV7-8 TGTGCCAGCAGCCTAGGACCCGACTCCTACAATGAGCAGTTCTTC CASSLGPDSYNEQFF
NA few TRBJ2-7 TRBV6-6 TGTGCCAGCAGTAAGCCCGGGGTGGAGCAGTACTTC CASSKPGVEQYF
NA many TRBJ2-2 TRBV7-9 TGTGCCAGCATCGGGAACACCGGGGAGCTGTTTTTT CASIGNTGELFF